This T cell receptor beta chain was observed in a study of blood T cells in healthy people across ages. Study-level points and caveats: It was the long-lived donors that had more naive CD4+ cells and higher diversity than aged donors.

Notes on this clonotype: The antigen is not known.

The germline V gene has CDR1 SQVTM and CDR2 ANQGSEA. The CDR3 runs to 16 residues. After removal of 4 bases from V and 6 bases from J, the junction contained 6 bases not matched to a gene. With a J-beta primer mix and a sample-barcoded 5' primer, a second PCR ran about 6 to 11 cycles. In TCRdb, the 5' RACE reads were re-called with MiXCR into one record per CDR3 protein. In the table there are around 500,000 distinct CDR3 sequences, roughly a quarter of which are singletons. This sample also appeared in a second study, on T cells of mothers and their children. That report adds: The second PCR's M1S primer added sample barcodes and 2-4 random nucleotides. It was observed that no persistent microchimeric T cell clones could be detected.

The chain uses TRBV29-1 and TRBJ2-2; 15 bases align to TRBD2. The source material was blood. The receptor comes from a boy between 2 and 10 years old in good health. The CDR3 loop is CSVARTSGGASGELFF. DNA for the CDR3: TGCAGCGTTGCCCGGACTAGCGGGGGGGCGTCCGGGGAGCTGTTTTTT.